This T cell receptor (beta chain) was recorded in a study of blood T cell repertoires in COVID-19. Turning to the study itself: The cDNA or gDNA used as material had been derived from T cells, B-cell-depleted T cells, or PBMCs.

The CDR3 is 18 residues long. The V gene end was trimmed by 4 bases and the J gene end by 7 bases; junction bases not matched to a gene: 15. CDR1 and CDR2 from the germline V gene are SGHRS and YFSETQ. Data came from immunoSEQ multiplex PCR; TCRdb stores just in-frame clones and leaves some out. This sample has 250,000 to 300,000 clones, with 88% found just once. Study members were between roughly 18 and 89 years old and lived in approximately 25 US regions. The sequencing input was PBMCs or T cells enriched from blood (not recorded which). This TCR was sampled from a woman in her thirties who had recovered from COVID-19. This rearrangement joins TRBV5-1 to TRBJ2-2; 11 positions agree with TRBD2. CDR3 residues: CASSDLGLTSGNHGELFF. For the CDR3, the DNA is TGCGCCAGCAGCGACTTGGGCCTGACTAGCGGGAATCACGGGGAGCTGTTTTTT.